This T cell receptor (beta chain) was captured in a study of early T cells in non-severe SARS-CoV-2 infection. Overall study: Sequencing input comprised bulk RNA from unsorted whole blood; chain pairing was not available.

This clonotype showed up just a few times. Antigen unknown. Deletions cut 0 bases from V and 13 bases from J, with 13 bases between. The CDR3 contains 12 residues. Germline V gene sequence: CDR1 DFQATT, CDR2 SNEGSKA (reference sequence). The TCR library protocol attached unique molecular identifiers to the individual cDNA molecules. TCRdb re-called the 5' RACE reads with MiXCR, one entry per CDR3 protein. This table has approximately 84,000 distinct CDR3 sequences, around 14% appearing once. Points from the study as a whole: Anti-spike CD8 responses were favored in VDJdb matching, and private and CD4 specificities were missed.

The chain combines TRBV20-1 with TRBJ2-1; D ambiguous. The specimen was whole blood. The TCR sequence derives from an adult who was a healthcare worker with PCR-confirmed SARS-CoV-2 infection or an uninfected control (not recorded which). In DNA form, the CDR3 reads TGCAGTGCTAGAGATCTGAGAGCAAGCCAGTTCTTC. It codes for CSARDLRASQFF.